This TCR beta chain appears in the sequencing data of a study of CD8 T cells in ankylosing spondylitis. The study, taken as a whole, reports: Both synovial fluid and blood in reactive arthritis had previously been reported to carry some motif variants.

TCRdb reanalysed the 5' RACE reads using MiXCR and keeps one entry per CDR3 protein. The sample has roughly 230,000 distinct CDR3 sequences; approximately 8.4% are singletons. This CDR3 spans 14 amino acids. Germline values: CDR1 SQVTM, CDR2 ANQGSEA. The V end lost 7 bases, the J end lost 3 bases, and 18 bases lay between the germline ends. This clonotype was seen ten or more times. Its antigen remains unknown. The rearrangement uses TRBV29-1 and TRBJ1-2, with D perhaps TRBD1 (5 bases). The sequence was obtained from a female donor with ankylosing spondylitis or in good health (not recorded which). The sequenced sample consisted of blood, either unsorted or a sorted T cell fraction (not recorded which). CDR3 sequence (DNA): TGCAGCGCGTCCCGGGACGGACCAGACTATGGCTACACCTTC. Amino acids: CSASRDGPDYGYTF. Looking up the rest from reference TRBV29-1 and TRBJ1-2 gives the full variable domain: SAVISQKPSRDICQRGTSLTIQCQVDSQVTMMFWYRQQPGQSLTLIATANQGSEATYESGFVIDKFPISRPNLTFSTLTVSNMSPEDSSIYLCSASRDGPDYGYTFGSGTRLTVV.